The next 26 T cell receptor beta chains were all read from a single sample in a study of cytomegalovirus exposure and HLA in healthy donors. PCR amplification relied on 60 Vbeta primers (plus 13 Jbeta primers). Method: immunoSEQ multiplex PCR; TCRdb's copy keeps in-frame clones and lacks some. This sample has roughly 160,000 clones; approximately 82% occur once, and the top ten carry around 8%. The sequencing input was PBMCs. Receptors originate from a male donor in good health and CMV-seropositive.

This clone was counted between two and nine times. The chain recombines TRBV4-1 with TRBJ1-5; maybe TRBD1 (6 bases). The length of the CDR3 is 16 residues. V was shortened by 0 bases and J by 9 bases, with 18 bases between the two germline ends. Germline CDR1 is MGHRA and CDR2 is YSYEKL. CDR3 nucleotide sequence: TGCGCCAGCAGCCAAGAAACGGGAGGGGGGTTACGGCCCCAGCATTTT. It specifies CASSQETGGGLRPQHF.

The chain is built from TRBV5-1 and TRBJ2-5, with 7 bases fitting TRBD1. The CDR3 runs to 14 residues. Germline trimming cut 5 bases from V and 2 bases from J; bases unmatched to any gene: 6. From germline, CDR1 is SGHRS and CDR2 YFSETQ. The CDR3 sequence is CASRRTGLQETQYF. Here the CDR3 DNA reads TGCGCCAGCAGGCGGACAGGTCTGCAAGAGACCCAGTACTTC.

V gene TRBV19 combines with J gene TRBJ2-1, with 15 nucleotides matching TRBD2. The J segment lost 10 bases and the V segment lost 5 bases, leaving 6 bases of the junction unmatched. CDR3 length equals 15 residues. The germline V gene encodes CDR1 LNHDA and CDR2 SQIVND (reference sequence). The CDR3 here is CASSPGLAGGGEQFF. For the CDR3, the DNA is TGTGCCAGTAGTCCCGGACTAGCGGGAGGGGGAGAGCAGTTCTTC. Based on the CDR3 plus reference TRBV19 and TRBJ2-1, the full variable domain is DGGITQSPKYLFRKEGQNVTLSCEQNLNHDAMYWYRQDPGQGLRLIYYSQIVNDFQKGDIAEGYSVSREKKESFPLTVTSAQKNPTAFYLCASSPGLAGGGEQFFGPGTRLTVL.

The chain carries TRBV18 and TRBJ2-5, with 7 positions matching TRBD2. Germline lookup yields CDR1 KGHSH and CDR2 LQKENI. Trimming took 4 bases from V and 3 from J; bases not matched to a gene: 2. CDR3 length: 13 residues. As DNA, the CDR3 is TGTGCCAGCTCACATCTAGCGGAAGAGACCCAGTACTTC. It encodes CASSHLAEETQYF.

This clone was counted between two and nine times. The rearrangement links TRBV5-1 to TRBJ2-1; D unresolved. Trimming pared 4 bases from V and 8 bases from J, leaving 19 bases between. In germline, CDR1 is SGHRS, CDR2 YFSETQ. CDR3 length: 15 amino acids. CDR3 DNA: TGCGCCAGCAGCATTAACCCCCAAGTGGGCGATGAGCAGTTCTTC. Encoded protein: CASSINPQVGDEQFF.

This clone was picked up one time. The chain carries TRBV28 and TRBJ2-1; 11 nucleotides align to TRBD2. Germline assignment: CDR1 MDHEN and CDR2 SYDVKM. Trimming took 5 bases from V and 7 from J; bases not matched to a gene: 13. The CDR3 extends over 17 amino acids. The CDR3: CASSTPFSGRAWNEQFF. CDR3 coding DNA: TGTGCCAGCAGTACCCCCTTTAGCGGGAGGGCCTGGAATGAGCAGTTCTTC.

The chain carries TRBV4-1 and TRBJ2-3; tentative D call: TRBD1 (6 bases). V was pared by 1 base and J by 6 bases, with 11 bases between. Germline CDR1 is MGHRA and CDR2 is YSYEKL. This CDR3 has 14 residues. The DNA for the CDR3 is TGCGCCAGCAGCCAAGGCCCCAGGGGTGATACGCAGTATTTT. It translates to CASSQGPRGDTQYF.

The V gene is TRBV6-6, the J gene TRBJ1-2; no definite D call. The CDR3 sequence is 11 residues long. Germline V gene lookup returns CDR1 MNHNY and CDR2 SVGAGI (reference sequence). V was trimmed by 2 bases and J by 6 bases, leaving 4 bases between them. CDR3 loop: CASSYVNGYTF. The CDR3 DNA reads TGTGCCAGCAGTTACGTTAATGGCTACACCTTC.

The chain couples TRBV5-5 to TRBJ1-2, with D hard to call. CDR3 length equals 14 residues. V lost 0 bases and J 4 bases, leaving 10 bases between the germline ends. Per the germline V gene, CDR1 is SGHKS and CDR2 is YYEKEE (reference sequence). The DNA for the CDR3 is TGTGCCAGCAGCTTGGTGTACTCGGGCTATGGCTACACCTTC. Its translation is CASSLVYSGYGYTF.

The CDR3: CSVTGQTSTDTQYF. CDR3 sequence (DNA): TGCAGCGTTACGGGACAGACTAGCACAGATACGCAGTATTTT. This chain joins TRBV29-1 and TRBJ2-3; TRBD1 agrees at 7 bases. In germline, CDR1 is SQVTM, CDR2 ANQGSEA. J lost 0 bases, V lost 5 bases, and 5 bases had no gene match. This CDR3 spans 14 amino acids.

The CDR3 DNA sequence: TGTGCCAGTAGTGAACAGGGAAAGTCTGGGGCCAACGTCCTGACTTTC. Translation: CASSEQGKSGANVLTF. This chain joins TRBV19 and TRBJ2-6, with TRBD1 as a possible D gene (6 bases). The germline V and J ends were trimmed by 5 bases and 1 base, with 12 bases remaining between them. Looked up from germline, CDR1 is LNHDA and CDR2 is SQIVND (reference sequence). This CDR3 region has 16 residues.

The chain uses TRBV7-2 and TRBJ2-3, with 10 bases aligning to TRBD2. The junction had 11 bases not matched to a gene; V was cut back by 6 bases and J by 5 bases. This CDR3 comprises 16 residues. Germline loops: CDR1 SGHTA, CDR2 FQGNSA. DNA of the CDR3: TGTGCCAGCAGTCCTATCACTAGCGGGGCCGGAGATACGCAGTATTTT. Translating gives CASSPITSGAGDTQYF. Filled out from reference TRBV7-2 and TRBJ2-3, the complete variable domain reads GAGVSQSPSNKVTEKGKDVELRCDPISGHTALYWYRQSLGQGLEFLIYFQGNSAPDKSGLPSDRFSAERTGGSVSTLTIQRTQQEDSAVYLCASSPITSGAGDTQYFGPGTRLTVL.

The rearrangement joins TRBV19 to TRBJ1-5; D gene uncertain. In germline, CDR1 is LNHDA, CDR2 SQIVND (reference sequence). Trimming left V 6 bases short and J 7 bases short, with 16 bases between. The CDR3 consists of 14 residues. CDR3 nucleotides: TGTGCCAGTAGCATGGGAGGACCTGGGCAGCCCCAGCATTTT. It is translated as CASSMGGPGQPQHF.

This clone was recorded only once. The rearrangement links TRBV7-9 to TRBJ2-7, with 8 nucleotides matching TRBD1. The germline V gene encodes CDR1 SEHNR and CDR2 FQNEAQ (reference sequence). The junction had 20 bases not matched to a gene; V was cut back by 6 bases and J by 4 bases. CDR3 length equals 18 residues. CDR3 region: CASRQPGTGHLLPYEQYF. CDR3 sequence (DNA): TGTGCCAGCAGGCAACCCGGGACAGGCCACCTTTTGCCTTACGAGCAGTACTTC.

The chain joins TRBV5-1 to TRBJ1-2; no clear D. The CDR3 covers 13 residues. V lost 4 bases to trimming and J lost 4 bases, with 11 bases between them. Germline V gives CDR1 SGHRS, CDR2 YFSETQ. CDR3 sequence (DNA): TGCGCCAGCAGCGGAGGGTTTGGCTATGGCTACACCTTC. Its translation is CASSGGFGYGYTF.

The chain combines TRBV7-2 with TRBJ2-7; 10 bases are a match to TRBD2. The V gene's germline CDR1 is SGHTA and CDR2 FQGNSA. The V segment lost 4 bases and the J segment 12 bases; nucleotides outside the gene matches: 9. The CDR3 consists of 13 residues. The CDR3 is CASSSSQRGGWYF. The CDR3 DNA reads TGTGCCAGCAGCTCCTCTCAGCGGGGGGGCTGGTACTTC.

This clone was observed once. The chain employs TRBV9 and TRBJ2-7; 9 bases are a match to TRBD1. The V and J ends lost 0 bases and 4 bases, in that order; junction bases with no gene match: 8. Germline lookup yields CDR1 SGDLS and CDR2 YYNGEE. The CDR3 totals 16 residues. The CDR3 spells CASSVGGDRVKYEQYF. CDR3 in DNA: TGTGCCAGCAGCGTAGGCGGGGACAGGGTTAAGTACGAGCAGTACTTC.

This sequence joins TRBV18 and TRBJ2-3; D perhaps matches TRBD1 (6 bases). The V end lost 2 bases, the J end lost 6 bases, and 9 bases lay between the germline ends. The CDR3 totals 13 residues. The germline V gene encodes CDR1 KGHSH and CDR2 LQKENI. The CDR3 region has the DNA TGTGCCAGCTCACCAAGGACAGAGGATACGCAGTATTTT. The encoded protein is CASSPRTEDTQYF.

This chain connects TRBV30 to TRBJ1-5; no reliable D call. The germline CDR1 and CDR2 sequences are GTSNPN and SVGIG (reference sequence). This CDR3 spans 15 amino acids. Trimming removed 0 bases at V and 3 bases at J, with 12 bases between. The CDR3 sequence: CAWSVGRHLNQPQHF. In DNA form, the CDR3 reads TGTGCCTGGAGTGTCGGGAGGCATCTCAATCAGCCCCAGCATTTT.

The chain carries TRBV9 and TRBJ2-7, with D perhaps TRBD2 (6 bases). V lost 0 bases and J 5 bases, leaving 15 bases between the germline ends. The CDR3 contains 15 residues. Per germline, CDR1 SGDLS and CDR2 YYNGEE. CDR3 region: CASSVGGVSGNEQYF. The CDR3 nucleotides read TGTGCCAGCAGCGTAGGGGGGGTATCAGGGAACGAGCAGTACTTC.

In DNA, the CDR3 is TGTGCCTGGAGTGTACGAACAGGGCAATACTCTGGAAACACCATATATTTT. Translation: CAWSVRTGQYSGNTIYF. V gene TRBV30 combines with J gene TRBJ1-3, with D possibly matching TRBD1 (6 bases). Germline-derived CDR1 and CDR2 are GTSNPN and SVGIG (reference sequence). The CDR3 has 17 residues. The germline V and J ends were trimmed by 0 bases and 0 bases, with 15 bases remaining between them.

This chain connects TRBV7-8 to TRBJ1-2, with a possible D match to TRBD1 (6 bases). V shed 0 bases and J shed 7 bases, with 9 bases lying between them. Germline loops: CDR1 SGHVS, CDR2 FQNEAQ. The CDR3 has 13 residues. The CDR3 DNA sequence: TGTGCCAGCAGCTTAGCGCCCAGGGGTGGCTACACCTTC. It is translated as CASSLAPRGGYTF.

This chain uses TRBV25-1 with TRBJ1-1, with a possible D match to TRBD1 (5 bases). The CDR3 is 14 residues long. Germline CDR1 MGHDK, CDR2 SYGVNS. V dropped 3 bases and J dropped 1 base, with 9 bases sitting between them. The CDR3 reads CASSDSRANTEAFF. CDR3 DNA sequence: TGTGCCAGCAGTGATTCCAGGGCGAACACTGAAGCTTTCTTT.

This sequence joins TRBV6-7 and TRBJ2-3; D gene uncertain. TRBV6-7 is reported as an ORF; its role is uncertain. This CDR3 has 15 amino acids. V was cut by 0 bases and J by 0 bases, with 7 bases left in between. The CDR3 protein is CASSYSTRSTDTQYF. The CDR3 coding sequence is TGTGCCAGCAGTTACTCGACACGGAGCACAGATACGCAGTATTTT.

In the case of this clone: One junction end does not reproduce the germline sequence, and a read error may be involved. The genes are TRBV6-1 and TRBJ2-4; 15 nucleotides line up with TRBD2. The CDR3 contains 18 residues. Germline V gene data show CDR1 as MNHNS and CDR2 as SASEGT. CDR3 region: CASSAGLAGGFAKNSQYF. In DNA, the CDR3 is TGTGCCAGCAGTGCCGGACTAGCGGGGGGGTTTGCCAAAAACAGTCAGTACTTC.

The chain employs TRBV10-2 and TRBJ2-1, with 10 bases matching TRBD2. J lost 4 bases, V lost 4 bases, and 7 bases had no gene match. CDR3 length: 16 amino acids. The germline V gene encodes CDR1 WSHSY and CDR2 SAAADI. The CDR3 bases are TGCGCCAGCAGTGGGCCCCTAGCGGGAGTTTACAATGAGCAGTTCTTC. It encodes CASSGPLAGVYNEQFF.